Following are 17 T cell receptor beta chains from one sample sequenced in a study of radiation and T cells in renal cell carcinoma. Time point defined: blood 4 weeks post-SBRT, at nephrectomy. Noted treatment: 15 Gy SBRT to primary tumor, nephrectomy 4 weeks later. The assay was immunoSEQ multiplex PCR, and TCRdb's table has in-frame clones only and misses some. The sample includes around 64,000 clones, about 80% seen only once; the top ten take more than 6.5%. Sample: blood, taken from a patient whose treatment included radiotherapy and nephrectomy. All receptors derive from a man aged 55 to 70 with renal cell carcinoma.

The chain couples TRBV27 to TRBJ2-5; D gene unclear. Germline CDR1 and CDR2: MNHEY and SMNVEV (reference sequence). Trimming removed 2 bases from V and 5 bases from J, with 12 bases in between. The length of the CDR3 is 14 residues. CDR3 nucleotide sequence: TGTGCCAGCAGTTTAGATGTCAAGAGGGAGACCCAGTACTTC. This codes for CASSLDVKRETQYF.

The V and J genes are TRBV30 and TRBJ2-3; 16 bases are shared with TRBD2. The CDR3 is 17 amino acids. Germline trimming cut 3 bases from V and 0 bases from J; bases unmatched to any gene: 3. Per germline, CDR1 GTSNPN and CDR2 SVGIG (reference sequence). CDR3 region: CAWSGTSGRASTDTQYF. The DNA of the CDR3 is TGTGCCTGGAGCGGGACTAGCGGGAGGGCGAGCACAGATACGCAGTATTTT.

The rearrangement uses TRBV25-1 and TRBJ1-5; D perhaps matches TRBD1 (5 bases). This CDR3 is 12 amino acids long. V lost 10 bases to trimming and J lost 11 bases, with 18 bases between them. The germline CDR1 and CDR2 sequences are MGHDK and SYGVNS. The CDR3 DNA is TGTGCCACTCGGGGAGTCGGGGGGGCCCAGCATTTT. Translation: CATRGVGGAQHF.

This chain connects TRBV28 to TRBJ1-2; weak D call: TRBD1 (5 bases). Between the trimmed V and J ends, which lost 7 bases and 0 bases, there was a span of 12 bases. Germline-derived CDR1 and CDR2 are MDHEN and SYDVKM. The CDR3 runs 14 residues. The CDR3 sequence: CASNAGIPNYGYTF. The CDR3, as DNA: TGTGCCAGCAACGCAGGGATTCCTAACTATGGCTACACCTTC.

V and J are TRBV10-2 and TRBJ2-5, with 12 bases matching TRBD2. This CDR3 region has 14 residues. J lost 2 bases, V lost 6 bases, and 1 base had no gene match. In germline, CDR1 is WSHSY, CDR2 SAAADI. CDR3 DNA: TGCGCCAGCAGAGGACTAGCGGGGCAAGAGACCCAGTACTTC. Amino acid sequence: CASRGLAGQETQYF.

V is TRBV7-2 and J is TRBJ1-1, with 7 nucleotides matching TRBD1. V was clipped by 5 bases and J by 5 bases; unmatched bases: 11. CDR1 and CDR2 (germline): SGHTA, FQGNSA. This CDR3 is 15 amino acids long. CDR3 residues: CASSRQGEGWTEAFF. The CDR3 coding sequence is TGTGCCAGCAGCAGACAGGGTGAAGGTTGGACTGAAGCTTTCTTT.

This sequence joins TRBV10-3 and TRBJ2-5, with 7 bases that match TRBD1. The CDR3 runs 11 residues. V gave up 10 bases and J gave up 5 bases; unmatched junction bases: 4. The germline V gene encodes CDR1 ENHRY and CDR2 SYGVKD. The CDR3 region is CASGQAETQYF. As DNA, the CDR3 is TGTGCCAGCGGACAGGCCGAGACCCAGTACTTC.

The chain has TRBV6-5 and TRBJ2-5, with TRBD2 identical over 9 bases. CDR1 and CDR2 (germline): MNHEY, SVGAGI. Trimming cost V 2 bases and J 4 bases; bases outside gene matches: 5. The length of the CDR3 is 15 residues. CDR3: CASSYRREGRETQYF. As DNA, the CDR3 is TGTGCCAGCAGTTACAGGCGGGAGGGCCGAGAGACCCAGTACTTC.

This chain uses TRBV18 with TRBJ2-1; TRBD2 aligns across 13 bases. V shed 6 bases, J shed 9 bases, and the junction held 11 bases outside the gene matches. Germline values: CDR1 KGHSH, CDR2 LQKENI. CDR3 length: 16 residues. The CDR3 nucleotides read TGTGCCAGCTCTCGAGGGACTAGCGGGACTGGGGTTGAGCAGTTCTTC. Its protein is CASSRGTSGTGVEQFF.

The V gene is TRBV10-3, the J gene TRBJ2-7; D not resolved. Germline V gives CDR1 ENHRY, CDR2 SYGVKD. CDR3 length: 13 residues. Between the trimmed V and J ends, which lost 6 bases and 4 bases, there was a span of 13 bases. This chain's CDR3 is CAISVDQGYEQYF. In DNA, the CDR3 is TGTGCCATCAGCGTAGACCAAGGATACGAGCAGTACTTC.

V usage is TRBV7-9 and J usage is TRBJ1-6, with D maybe TRBD1 (5 bases). The CDR3 extends over 15 amino acids. Germline CDR1 reads SEHNR; CDR2 reads FQNEAQ (reference sequence). The ends were cut back, 4 bases at V and 6 bases at J, with 13 bases in the middle. CDR3 amino acids: CASSSTVRSNSPLHF. In nucleotides, the CDR3 is TGTGCCAGCAGCTCGACAGTTAGGTCTAATTCACCCCTCCACTTT. The complete variable domain, with remaining parts taken from reference TRBV7-9 and TRBJ1-6, reads DTGVSQNPRHKITKRGQNVTFRCDPISEHNRLYWYRQTLGQGPEFLTYFQNEAQLEKSRLLSDRFSAERPKGSFSTLEIQRTEQGDSAMYLCASSSTVRSNSPLHFGNGTRLTVT.

The chain is built from TRBV21-1 and TRBJ2-1; TRBD2, the table's D call, was not compared with the DNA. TRBV21-1 corresponds to a pseudogene. The CDR3 sequence is 16 residues long. CDR3 sequence: CASKKRGVTPYNEQFF. DNA of the CDR3: TGTGCCAGCAAAAAACGGGGTGTTACCCCCTACAATGAGCAGTTCTTC.

This rearrangement joins TRBV30 to TRBJ1-2; tentative D call: TRBD1 (5 bases). CDR1 GTSNPN and CDR2 SVGIG come from the germline V gene (reference sequence). The V end lost 5 bases, the J end lost 8 bases, and 21 bases lay between the germline ends. The CDR3 sequence is 14 residues long. In DNA form, the CDR3 reads TGTGCCTGGTCCACCAACCAGGGAGTACGGGGCTACACCTTC. Translated, it gives CAWSTNQGVRGYTF.

V is TRBV15 and J is TRBJ1-4; 7 positions match TRBD1. CDR1 LNHNV and CDR2 YYDKDF come from the germline V gene (reference sequence). The length of the CDR3 is 15 residues. V lost 5 bases to trimming and J lost 5 bases; unmatched junction nucleotides: 8. The CDR3: CATSGGTGENEKLFF. CDR3 nucleotide sequence: TGTGCCACCAGCGGTGGAACAGGGGAAAATGAAAAACTGTTTTTT. The variable domain in full, with the rest retrieved from reference TRBV15 and TRBJ1-4, is DAMVIQNPRYQVTQFGKPVTLSCSQTLNHNVMYWYQQKSSQAPKLLFHYYDKDFNNEADTPDNFQSRRPNTSFCFLDIRSPGLGDTAMYLCATSGGTGENEKLFFGSGTQLSVL.

The J gene is TRBJ2-7, the V gene TRBV7-9; TRBD1 agrees at 8 bases. CDR3 length: 14 amino acids. V trimming: 4 bases; J trimming: 2 bases; junction bases outside the gene matches: 4. The germline gives CDR1 SEHNR, CDR2 FQNEAQ (reference sequence). The CDR3 DNA reads as TGTGCCAGCAGCTCGGGACAGGCGACCTACGAGCAGTACTTC. Translation: CASSSGQATYEQYF.

Only a few counts were recorded for this clone. This chain joins TRBV6-1 and TRBJ2-4; D gene uncertain. This CDR3 has 13 amino acids. The V end lost 4 bases, the J end lost 0 bases, and 4 bases lay between the germline ends. Germline CDR1 and CDR2: MNHNS and SASEGT. The CDR3 here is CASSGGAKNIQYF. In DNA form, the CDR3 reads TGTGCCAGCAGTGGGGGAGCCAAAAACATTCAGTACTTC.

J is TRBJ2-6 and V is TRBV6-5; D not certain. The CDR3 runs to 15 residues. Trimming pared 6 bases from V and 0 bases from J, leaving 9 bases between. Germline CDR1 MNHEY, CDR2 SVGAGI. The CDR3 DNA reads as TGTGCCAGCAGCCTTACTGGCTCTGGGGCCAACGTCCTGACTTTC. As protein: CASSLTGSGANVLTF.